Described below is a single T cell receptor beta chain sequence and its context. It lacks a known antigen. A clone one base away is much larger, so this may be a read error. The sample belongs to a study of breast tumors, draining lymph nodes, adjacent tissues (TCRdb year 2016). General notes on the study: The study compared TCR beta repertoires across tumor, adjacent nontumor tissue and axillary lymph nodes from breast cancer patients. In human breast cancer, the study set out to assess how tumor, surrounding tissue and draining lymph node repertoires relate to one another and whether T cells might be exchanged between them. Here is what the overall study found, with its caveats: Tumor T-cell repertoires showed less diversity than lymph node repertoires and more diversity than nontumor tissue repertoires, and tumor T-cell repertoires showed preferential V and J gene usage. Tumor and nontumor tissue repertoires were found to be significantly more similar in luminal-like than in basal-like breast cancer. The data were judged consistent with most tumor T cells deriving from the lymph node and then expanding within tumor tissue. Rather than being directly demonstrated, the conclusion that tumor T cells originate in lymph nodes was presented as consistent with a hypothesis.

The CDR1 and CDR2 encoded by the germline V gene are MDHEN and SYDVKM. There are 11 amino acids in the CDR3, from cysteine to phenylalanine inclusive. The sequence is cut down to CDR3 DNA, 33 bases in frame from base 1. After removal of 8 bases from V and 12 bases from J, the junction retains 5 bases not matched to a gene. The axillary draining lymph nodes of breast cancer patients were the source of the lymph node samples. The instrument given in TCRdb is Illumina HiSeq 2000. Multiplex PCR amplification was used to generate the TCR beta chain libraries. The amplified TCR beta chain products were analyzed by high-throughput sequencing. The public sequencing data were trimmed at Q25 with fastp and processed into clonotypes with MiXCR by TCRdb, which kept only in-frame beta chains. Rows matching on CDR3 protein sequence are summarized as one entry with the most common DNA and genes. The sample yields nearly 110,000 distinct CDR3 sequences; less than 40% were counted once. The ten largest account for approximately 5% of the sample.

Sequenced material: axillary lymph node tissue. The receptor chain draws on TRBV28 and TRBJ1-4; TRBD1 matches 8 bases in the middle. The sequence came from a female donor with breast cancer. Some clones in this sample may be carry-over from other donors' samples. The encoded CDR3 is CASGTGGELFF. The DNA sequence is TGTGCCAGCGGCACAGGGGGGGAACTGTTTTTT.